One sample yielded the 31 T cell receptor beta chains listed below, sequenced in a study of T cell repertoires in cytomegalovirus infection (dated by TCRdb to about 2019). Sample treatment or condition, as interpreted from the label and publication: in vitro stimulation with specific CMV peptide epitopes to enrich CMV-specific T cells. This sample was sequenced with an Illumina HiSeq 1500. TCRdb handled the public reads itself, with Q25 trimming in fastp and clone calling in MiXCR, and kept productive beta chains. Rows matching on CDR3 protein sequence are summarized as one entry with the most common DNA and genes. In this sample the table shows 200,000 to 250,000 distinct CDR3 sequences, roughly two fifths of which occur a single time. Clones ranked in the top ten supply around 60% of the sample. The antigens these receptors bind are not known. The sequencing used CD8+ T cells from cultured PBMCs, collected from culture after CMV antigen stimulation. The receptors derive from a human donor in good health (CMV status not recorded). Some clones in this sample may be carry-over from other donors' samples.

The chain links TRBV7-6 to TRBJ1-2, with a weak D call TRBD1 (5 bases). This CDR3 is 13 amino acids long. Germline V lookup: CDR1 SGHVS, CDR2 FNYEAQ. Trimming pared 10 bases from V and 6 bases from J, leaving 18 bases between. Here the CDR3 reads CATRDSDVDGYTF. Written as DNA, the CDR3 is TGTGCCACCCGGGACTCTGACGTGGATGGCTACACCTTC.

The V and J genes are TRBV15 and TRBJ2-6; possible D gene TRBD1, 6 bases. V gave up 1 base and J gave up 0 bases, with 7 bases separating them. The CDR3 totals 16 residues. Germline V gene lookup returns CDR1 LNHNV and CDR2 YYDKDF (reference sequence). CDR3 nucleotide sequence: TGTGCCACCAGCAGAGTCAGGGGCTCTGGGGCCAACGTCCTGACTTTC. Protein: CATSRVRGSGANVLTF.

The CDR3 loop reads CASSLKRGEQYF. The CDR3 nucleotides are TGTGCCAGCAGCCTCAAGAGGGGCGAGCAGTACTTC. The gene calls are TRBV6-2 or TRBV6-3 and TRBJ2-7, with D possibly called TRBD1 or TRBD2 (5 bases each). This CDR3 has 12 amino acids. V was shortened by 6 bases and J by 6 bases, with 12 bases between the two germline ends. Germline CDR1 MNHEY, CDR2 SVGEGT.

This clonotype showed up just a few times. V gene TRBV6-1 combines with J gene TRBJ2-1; the D is unclear. V lost 9 bases and J 5 bases, leaving 11 bases between the germline ends. Germline CDR1 and CDR2: MNHNS and SASEGT. The CDR3 is made up of 12 amino acids. In DNA form, the CDR3 reads TGTGCCAGTACCCGGGCGAACAATGAGCAGTTCTTC. Amino acids: CASTRANNEQFF.

This chain uses TRBV19 with TRBJ1-6; tentatively, D is TRBD1 (6 bases). The CDR3 has 14 residues. V was trimmed by 4 bases and J by 7 bases, leaving 11 bases between them. The V gene's germline CDR1 is LNHDA and CDR2 SQIVND (reference sequence). CDR3 in amino acids: CASSTTGANSPLHF. CDR3 in DNA: TGTGCCAGTAGTACGACAGGAGCAAATTCACCCCTCCACTTT.

In regard to this clonotype: The CDR3 end shows no conserved phenylalanine or tryptophan, and so a read error is likely. The genes are TRBV7-2 and TRBJ2-7; possibly TRBD1 or TRBD2 for D (6 bases each). The CDR3 is 14 amino acids. Looked up from germline, CDR1 is SGHTA and CDR2 is FQGNSA. This CDR3 reads CACSWDTPGDEQYC. CDR3 DNA: TGTGCCTGCAGCTGGGACACCCCGGGAGACGAGCAGTACTGC.

For the CDR3, the DNA is TGTGCCAGCAGCTACGGACAGGGGACTTATGGCTACACCTTC. It translates to CASSYGQGTYGYTF. This sequence joins TRBV11-2 and TRBJ1-2; TRBD1 aligns across 9 bases. The CDR3 loop spans 14 amino acids. Per the germline V gene, CDR1 is SGHAT and CDR2 is FQNNGV. V lost 4 bases to trimming and J lost 5 bases; unmatched junction nucleotides: 5. The complete variable domain, with remaining parts taken from reference TRBV11-2 and TRBJ1-2, reads EAGVAQSPRYKIIEKRQSVAFWCNPISGHATLYWYQQILGQGPKLLIQFQNNGVVDDSQLPKDRFSAERLKGVDSTLKIQPAKLEDSAVYLCASSYGQGTYGYTFGSGTRLTVV.

This clonotype was counted only a few times. The rearrangement links TRBV20-1 to TRBJ2-3; maybe TRBD2 (6 bases). Germline CDR1 is DFQATT and CDR2 is SNEGSKA (reference sequence). V lost 2 bases, J lost 7 bases, and 10 bases lay in between. There are 12 residues in the CDR3. The DNA of the CDR3 is TGCAGTGCTAGACCGGGAGCAAATACGCAGTATTTT. The encoded protein is CSARPGANTQYF.

This rearrangement joins TRBV7-4 to TRBJ1-1; D is unclear. Between the trimmed V and J ends, which lost 5 bases and 3 bases, there was a span of 13 bases. The CDR3 sequence is 14 residues long. CDR1 and CDR2 (germline): SGHVT, SQSDAQ. The CDR3 spells CASSPSGTDTEAFF. CDR3 bases: TGTGCCAGCAGCCCCTCTGGAACAGACACTGAAGCTTTCTTT.

The rearrangement links TRBV7-6 to TRBJ2-7; 7 bases map to TRBD1. Germline lookup yields CDR1 SGHVS and CDR2 FNYEAQ. The CDR3 is 19 residues long. With V trimmed by 3 bases and J by 0 bases, 17 bases remained unmatched. The CDR3 is CASSFSAMTGPTSSYEQYF. CDR3 in DNA: TGTGCCAGCAGCTTCTCGGCCATGACAGGGCCCACCAGCTCCTACGAGCAGTACTTC.

The chain employs TRBV7-6 and TRBJ2-3, with 10 nucleotides matching TRBD2. In germline, CDR1 is SGHVS, CDR2 FNYEAQ. The CDR3 is 17 amino acids. With 0 bases clipped from V and 5 bases from J, the junction kept 8 bases outside the gene matches. DNA for the CDR3: TGTGCCAGCAGCTTAGCGGCAAGCGGGGGGGCCAAAGATACGCAGTATTTT. It translates to CASSLAASGGAKDTQYF.

This clonotype was recorded at least ten times. J is TRBJ2-5 and V is TRBV7-8; the match to TRBD2 covers 10 bases. The CDR3 is made up of 15 amino acids. V lost 3 bases and J lost 5; bases outside the gene matches: 6. The germline gives CDR1 SGHVS, CDR2 FQNEAQ. The CDR3 nucleotides read TGTGCCAGCAGCTTGGCTAGCGGGAGACGGGAGACCCAGTACTTC. Translation: CASSLASGRRETQYF.

This clonotype was counted between two and nine times. The rearrangement uses TRBV6-6 and TRBJ1-5, with a tentative D call TRBD1 (5 bases). The germline CDR1 and CDR2 sequences are MNHNY and SVGAGI (reference sequence). The CDR3 is 14 residues long. Deletions cut 6 bases from V and 1 base from J, with 10 bases between. CDR3: CASSQGLSNQPQHF. In nucleotides, the CDR3 is TGTGCCAGCAGCCAGGGACTAAGCAATCAGCCCCAGCATTTT.

The J gene is TRBJ2-7, the V gene TRBV20-1; D is uncertain. CDR1 is DFQATT and CDR2 is SNEGSKA in the germline V gene (reference sequence). The CDR3 runs 11 residues. V dropped 6 bases and J dropped 5 bases, with 11 bases sitting between them. The CDR3 reads CSAAPRHEQYF. For the CDR3, the DNA is TGCAGTGCCGCCCCCAGACACGAGCAGTACTTC.

The CDR3 here is CASSLKGQGAVYEQFF. The CDR3 coding sequence is TGTGCCAGCAGCTTAAAGGGCCAGGGGGCCGTCTATGAGCAGTTCTTC. J is TRBJ2-1 and V is TRBV11-3, with 8 positions matching TRBD1. CDR3 size: 16 residues. Losses at the gene ends were 2 bases for V and 8 bases for J; bases not matched to a gene: 11. Germline V gene data show CDR1 as SGHNT and CDR2 as YENEEA. Full variable domain (missing parts from reference TRBV11-3 and TRBJ2-1): EAGVVQSPRYKIIEKKQPVAFWCNPISGHNTLYWYLQNLGQGPELLIRYENEEAVDDSQLPKDRFSAERLKGVDSTLKIQPAELGDSAVYLCASSLKGQGAVYEQFFGPGTRLTVL.

This clonotype was picked up many times. The chain joins TRBV7-2 to TRBJ2-1; no reliable D call. The CDR3 totals 14 residues. V dropped 4 bases and J dropped 1 base, with 8 bases sitting between them. Per germline, CDR1 SGHTA and CDR2 FQGNSA. This CDR3 reads CASSYVGSYNEQFF. CDR3 nucleotide sequence: TGTGCCAGCAGCTATGTTGGATCCTACAATGAGCAGTTCTTC.

The chain combines TRBV11-2 with TRBJ2-1; D gene unclear. The CDR3 loop spans 14 amino acids. Germline-derived CDR1 and CDR2 are SGHAT and FQNNGV. With 1 base removed from V and 2 bases from J, the gap between germline ends came to 6 bases. CDR3 sequence (DNA): TGTGCCAGCAGCTTAGTCCTCACCTACAATGAGCAGTTCTTC. Amino acids: CASSLVLTYNEQFF.

The chain is built from TRBV20-1 and TRBJ2-2, with TRBD1 identical over 8 bases. V dropped 5 bases and J dropped 4; count of bases not matched to a gene: 3. Germline V gene lookup returns CDR1 DFQATT and CDR2 SNEGSKA (reference sequence). The CDR3 is 13 residues long. The DNA for the CDR3 is TGCAGTGCTGGGGACAGGTCCACCGGGGAGCTGTTTTTT. Translated: CSAGDRSTGELFF.

This clonotype appeared once. CDR3 protein: CASTPDRLNQPQHF. The CDR3 region has the DNA TGTGCCAGTACCCCCGACAGGCTCAATCAGCCCCAGCATTTT. V and J are TRBV19 and TRBJ1-5, with D maybe TRBD1 (6 bases). The CDR3 runs to 14 residues. The V end was cut by 7 bases, the J end by 3 bases, with 13 bases between. Germline CDR1 LNHDA, CDR2 SQIVND (reference sequence).

The chain carries TRBV28 and TRBJ1-1; a possible D gene is TRBD1 (5 bases). CDR3 size: 15 residues. Per germline, CDR1 MDHEN and CDR2 SYDVKM. Trimming removed 6 bases from V and 4 bases from J, with 18 bases in between. CDR3 sequence (DNA): TGTGCCAGCAGATTACTCCGGGAAAGGGGCACTGAAGCTTTCTTT. This translates into CASRLLRERGTEAFF.

V is TRBV12-5 and J is TRBJ1-3, with D uncertain. Germline V gene lookup returns CDR1 LGHNT and CDR2 FRNRAP. V was clipped by 0 bases and J by 0 bases, with 6 bases between them. CDR3 size: 15 residues. The CDR3 region is CASGLVRVSGNTIYF. The CDR3 coding sequence is TGTGCTAGTGGTTTGGTACGGGTCTCTGGAAACACCATATATTTT.

J is TRBJ1-1 and V is TRBV2; 7 nucleotides match TRBD1. The junction had 14 bases not matched to a gene; V was cut back by 9 bases and J by 1 base. This CDR3 region has 16 residues. The V gene's germline CDR1 is SNHLY and CDR2 FYNNEI. The CDR3 DNA reads as TGTGCCAGGACGGGCCGGGACAGAACCAAGAACACTGAAGCTTTCTTT. Its protein product is CARTGRDRTKNTEAFF.

The rearrangement uses TRBV19 and TRBJ2-2; TRBD2 matches 8 bases. J was trimmed by 7 bases and V by 9 bases; bases with no gene match: 7. The CDR3 contains 13 residues. The germline gives CDR1 LNHDA, CDR2 SQIVND (reference sequence). CDR3 in DNA: TGTGCCAGCCTTAGCGGGACGAGCGGGGAGCTGTTTTTT. It yields the protein CASLSGTSGELFF.

The chain is built from TRBV19 and TRBJ1-1; D possibly corresponds to TRBD1 (6 bases). CDR3 length: 14 residues. CDR1 is LNHDA, CDR2 SQIVND, per germline (reference sequence). The V end lost 5 bases, the J end lost 4 bases, and 14 bases lay between the germline ends. This chain's CDR3 is CASSLLLGGTEAFF. For the CDR3, the DNA is TGTGCCAGTAGTTTACTTTTAGGGGGCACTGAAGCTTTCTTT.

This clonotype has just a few counts. The chain recombines TRBV7-8 with TRBJ2-3; 14 nucleotides line up with TRBD2. After removal of 4 bases from V and 4 bases from J, the junction contained 10 bases not matched to a gene. Per germline, CDR1 SGHVS and CDR2 FQNEAQ. The CDR3 runs to 18 residues. The CDR3 protein is CASSYPGTSGSSADTQYF. The CDR3 coding sequence is TGTGCCAGCAGCTACCCTGGGACTAGCGGGAGTAGTGCAGATACGCAGTATTTT. The variable domain in full, completed from reference TRBV7-8 and TRBJ2-3, reads GAGVSQSPRYKVAKRGQDVALRCDPISGHVSLFWYQQALGQGPEFLTYFQNEAQLDKSGLPSDRFFAERPEGSVSTLKIQRTQQEDSAVYLCASSYPGTSGSSADTQYFGPGTRLTVL.

The chain couples TRBV7-8 to TRBJ2-1; the D gene is possibly TRBD1 (6 bases). This CDR3 is 14 amino acids long. V lost 3 bases and J 5 bases, leaving 11 bases between the germline ends. Germline V gene data show CDR1 as SGHVS and CDR2 as FQNEAQ. CDR3 DNA: TGTGCCAGCAGCTTCCTCTCAGGGGACAATGAGCAGTTCTTC. Its translation is CASSFLSGDNEQFF.

This clonotype came up a few times. The rearrangement joins TRBV7-2 to TRBJ2-7, with D possibly TRBD2 on 6 matching bases. The germline CDR1 and CDR2 sequences are SGHTA and FQGNSA. This CDR3 comprises 14 residues. Trimming pared 7 bases from V and 2 bases from J, leaving 15 bases between. CDR3 DNA: TGTGCCAGCACCCCCTCGGGACTCGCCTACGAGCAGTACTTC. Amino acids: CASTPSGLAYEQYF.

This sequence joins TRBV7-9 and TRBJ1-3; D not certain. V was shortened by 11 bases and J by 6 bases, with 17 bases between the two germline ends. The CDR3 totals 13 residues. From germline, CDR1 is SEHNR and CDR2 FQNEAQ (reference sequence). CDR3 sequence: CASGMGDVNTIYF. Written as DNA, the CDR3 is TGTGCCTCGGGAATGGGAGATGTAAACACCATATATTTT.

The chain employs TRBV7-4 and TRBJ2-5, with TRBD2 matching 7 bases. The CDR3 is 12 residues long. Looked up from germline, CDR1 is SGHVT and CDR2 is SQSDAQ. J gave up 5 bases and V 5 bases, and 2 bases lay outside the gene matches. In DNA form, the CDR3 reads TGTGCCAGCAGCACACTAGCGGAGACCCAGTACTTC. Its translation is CASSTLAETQYF. The whole variable domain, filled in from reference TRBV7-4 and TRBJ2-5, reads GAGVSQSPRYKVAKRGRDVALRCDSISGHVTLYWYRQTLGQGSEVLTYSQSDAQRDKSGRPSGRFSAERPERSVSTLKIQRTEQGDSAVYLCASSTLAETQYFGPGTRLLVL.

The chain recombines TRBV27 with TRBJ1-6, with no clear D. This CDR3 contains 15 residues. Germline V gene data show CDR1 as MNHEY and CDR2 as SMNVEV (reference sequence). V lost 4 bases and J 15 bases, leaving 22 bases between the germline ends. CDR3 nucleotide sequence: TGTGCCAGCAGTTACCTCGGACGGGCCGACGGGGTCCTCCACTTT. It encodes CASSYLGRADGVLHF.

V and J are TRBV27 and TRBJ2-6; D is ambiguous. CDR3 length: 12 amino acids. Trimming removed 6 bases at V and 3 bases at J, with 3 bases between. Germline V CDR1 and CDR2: MNHEY, SMNVEV (reference sequence). CDR3 residues: CASRGGANVLTF. In nucleotides, the CDR3 is TGTGCCAGCAGAGGTGGGGCCAACGTCCTGACTTTC.